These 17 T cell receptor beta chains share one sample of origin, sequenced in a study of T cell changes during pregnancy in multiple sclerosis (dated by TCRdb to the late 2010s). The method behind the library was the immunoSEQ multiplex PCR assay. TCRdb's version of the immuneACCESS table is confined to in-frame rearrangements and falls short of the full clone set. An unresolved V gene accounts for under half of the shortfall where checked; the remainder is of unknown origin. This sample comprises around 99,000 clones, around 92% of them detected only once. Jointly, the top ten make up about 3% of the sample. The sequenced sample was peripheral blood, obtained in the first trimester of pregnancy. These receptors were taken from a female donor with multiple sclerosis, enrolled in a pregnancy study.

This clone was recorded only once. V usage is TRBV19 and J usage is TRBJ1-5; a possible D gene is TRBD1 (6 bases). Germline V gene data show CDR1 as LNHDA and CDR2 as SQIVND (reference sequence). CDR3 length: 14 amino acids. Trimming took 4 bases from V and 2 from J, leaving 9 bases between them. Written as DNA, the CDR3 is TGTGCCAGTAGTAGCAGGGGAGGCAATCAGCCCCAGCATTTT. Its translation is CASSSRGGNQPQHF.

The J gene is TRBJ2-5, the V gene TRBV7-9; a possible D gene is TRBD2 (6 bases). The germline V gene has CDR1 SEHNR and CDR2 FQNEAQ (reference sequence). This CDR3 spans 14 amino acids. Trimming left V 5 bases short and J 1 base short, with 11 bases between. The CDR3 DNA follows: TGTGCCAGCAGCCGAACTAGCCGCCAAGAGACCCAGTACTTC. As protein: CASSRTSRQETQYF.

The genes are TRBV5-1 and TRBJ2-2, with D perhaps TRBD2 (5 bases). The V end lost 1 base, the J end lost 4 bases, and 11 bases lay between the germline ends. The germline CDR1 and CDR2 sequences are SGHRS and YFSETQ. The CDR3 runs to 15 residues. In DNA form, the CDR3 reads TGCGCCAGCAGCTTGCTCGCTAGCAGCACCGGGGAGCTGTTTTTT. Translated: CASSLLASSTGELFF.

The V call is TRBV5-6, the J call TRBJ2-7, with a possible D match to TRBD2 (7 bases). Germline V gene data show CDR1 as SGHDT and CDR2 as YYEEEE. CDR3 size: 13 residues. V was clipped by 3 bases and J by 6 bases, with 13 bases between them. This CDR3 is CASSSLGGAEQYF. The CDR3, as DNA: TGTGCCAGCAGCTCACTGGGGGGGGCCGAGCAGTACTTC.

CDR3 loop: CASSPTAAGGQEDTQYF. The CDR3 bases are TGCGCCAGCAGCCCCACAGCGGCGGGAGGGCAGGAAGATACGCAGTATTTT. The J gene is TRBJ2-3, the V gene TRBV4-1; 9 bases agree with TRBD2. CDR3 length: 17 amino acids. CDR1 is MGHRA and CDR2 is YSYEKL in the germline V gene. Trimming removed 4 bases from V and 5 bases from J; junction bases left unmatched: 13.

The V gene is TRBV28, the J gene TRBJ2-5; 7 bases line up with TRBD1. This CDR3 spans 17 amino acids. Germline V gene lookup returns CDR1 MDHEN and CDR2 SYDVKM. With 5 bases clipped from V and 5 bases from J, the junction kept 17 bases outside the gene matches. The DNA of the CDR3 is TGTGCCAGCAGTCCCCTCCCGCCGGGACAGTTGGGGGAGACCCAGTACTTC. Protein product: CASSPLPPGQLGETQYF. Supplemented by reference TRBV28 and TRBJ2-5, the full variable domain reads DVKVTQSSRYLVKRTGEKVFLECVQDMDHENMFWYRQDPGLGLRLIYFSYDVKMKEKGDIPEGYSVSREKKERFSLILESASTNQTSMYLCASSPLPPGQLGETQYFGPGTRLLVL.

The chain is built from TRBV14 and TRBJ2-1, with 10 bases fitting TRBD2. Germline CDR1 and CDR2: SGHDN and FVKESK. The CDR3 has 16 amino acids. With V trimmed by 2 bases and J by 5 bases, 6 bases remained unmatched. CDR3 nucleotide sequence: TGTGCCAGCAGCCAATACTTCGGACTAGCGGACAATGAGCAGTTCTTC. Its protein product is CASSQYFGLADNEQFF.

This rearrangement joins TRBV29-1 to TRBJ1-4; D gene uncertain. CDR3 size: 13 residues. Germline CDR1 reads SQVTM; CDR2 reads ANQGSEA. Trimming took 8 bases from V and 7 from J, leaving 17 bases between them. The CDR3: CSYRRSSGEKLFF. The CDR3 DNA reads TGCAGCTACCGCCGGTCGAGCGGTGAAAAACTGTTTTTT.

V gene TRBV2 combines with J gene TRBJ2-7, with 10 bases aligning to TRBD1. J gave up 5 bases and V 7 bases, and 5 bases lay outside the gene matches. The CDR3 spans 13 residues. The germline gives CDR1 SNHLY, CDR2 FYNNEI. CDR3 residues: CASISGTGDEQYF. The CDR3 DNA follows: TGTGCCAGCATTTCCGGGACAGGGGACGAGCAGTACTTC.

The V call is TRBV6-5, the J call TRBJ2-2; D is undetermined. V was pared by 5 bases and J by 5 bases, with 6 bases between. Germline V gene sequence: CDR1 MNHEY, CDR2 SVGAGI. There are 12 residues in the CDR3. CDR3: CASSPPTGELFF. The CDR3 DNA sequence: TGTGCCAGCAGTCCCCCAACCGGGGAGCTGTTTTTT.

The CDR3 nucleotides are TGTGCCAGTAGTATCGGCGGCAATAACTATGGCTACACCTTC. Its protein product is CASSIGGNNYGYTF. The rearrangement links TRBV19 to TRBJ1-2; D uncertain. There are 14 residues in the CDR3. V shed 3 bases and J shed 1 base, with 9 bases lying between them. Germline values: CDR1 LNHDA, CDR2 SQIVND (reference sequence).

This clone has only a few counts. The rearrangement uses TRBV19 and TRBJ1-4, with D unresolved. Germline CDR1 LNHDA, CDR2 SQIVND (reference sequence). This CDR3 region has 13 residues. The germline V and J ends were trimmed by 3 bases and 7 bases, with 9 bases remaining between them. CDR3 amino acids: CASSIRSTEKLFF. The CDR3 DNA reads TGTGCCAGTAGTATTCGGTCAACTGAAAAACTGTTTTTT.

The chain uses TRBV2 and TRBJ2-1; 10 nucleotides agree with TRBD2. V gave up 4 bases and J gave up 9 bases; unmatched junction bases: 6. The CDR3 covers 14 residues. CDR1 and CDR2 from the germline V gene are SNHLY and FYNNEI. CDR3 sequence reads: CASSGLAGVGEQFF. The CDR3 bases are TGTGCCAGCAGTGGGCTAGCGGGAGTGGGTGAGCAGTTCTTC.

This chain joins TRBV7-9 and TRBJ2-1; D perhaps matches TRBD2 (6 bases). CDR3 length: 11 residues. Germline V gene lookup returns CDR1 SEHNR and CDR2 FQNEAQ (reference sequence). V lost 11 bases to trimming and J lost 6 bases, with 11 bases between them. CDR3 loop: CARGIGNEQFF. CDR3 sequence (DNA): TGTGCCCGGGGGATCGGCAATGAGCAGTTCTTC. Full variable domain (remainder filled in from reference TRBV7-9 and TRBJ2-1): DTGVSQNPRHKITKRGQNVTFRCDPISEHNRLYWYRQTLGQGPEFLTYFQNEAQLEKSRLLSDRFSAERPKGSFSTLEIQRTEQGDSAMYLCARGIGNEQFFGPGTRLTVL.

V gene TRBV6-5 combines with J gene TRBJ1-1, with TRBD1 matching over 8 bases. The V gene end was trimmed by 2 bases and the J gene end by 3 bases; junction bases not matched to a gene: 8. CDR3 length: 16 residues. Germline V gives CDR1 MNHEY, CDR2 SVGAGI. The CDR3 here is CASSYLFRGRDTEAFF. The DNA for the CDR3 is TGTGCCAGCAGTTACCTATTCAGGGGGCGCGACACTGAAGCTTTCTTT.

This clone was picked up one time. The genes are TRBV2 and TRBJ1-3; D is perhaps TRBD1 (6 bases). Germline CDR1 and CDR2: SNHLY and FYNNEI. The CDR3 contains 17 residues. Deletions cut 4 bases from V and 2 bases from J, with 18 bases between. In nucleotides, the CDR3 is TGTGCCAGCAGTGTCTTATTGACAGGAGAGGCTGGAAACACCATATATTTT. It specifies CASSVLLTGEAGNTIYF.

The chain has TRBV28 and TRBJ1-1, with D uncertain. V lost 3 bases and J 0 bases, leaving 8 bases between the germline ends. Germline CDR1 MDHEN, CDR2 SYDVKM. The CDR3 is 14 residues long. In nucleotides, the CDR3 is TGTGCCAGCAGTTTGTTACAGATGAACACTGAAGCTTTCTTT. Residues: CASSLLQMNTEAFF.